The sequence of this T cell receptor beta chain was determined in a study of T cells in Graves' hyperthyroidism and ophthalmopathy. TCR beta CDR3 regions were amplified from RNA. HTBI primers drove first-round RT-PCR of the TCR CDR3. TCRdb processed the multiplex PCR reads anew with MiXCR; each CDR3 protein has one entry. The table records some 560,000 distinct CDR3 sequences, 15% to 18% of them present only once. There are 12 residues in the CDR3. Trimming at V came to 2 bases and at J to 3 bases, leaving 1 base not matched to a gene. Germline V gene lookup returns CDR1 GTSNPN and CDR2 SVGIG (reference sequence). At least ten counts were recorded for this clonotype.

The origin of this receptor is a woman in her twenties or thirties with Graves' hyperthyroidism. The gene calls are TRBV30 and TRBJ2-7; 7 bases map to TRBD1. Sequencing input: blood. CDR3 residues: CAWSTGDYEQYF. The CDR3 bases are TGTGCCTGGAGTACAGGGGACTACGAGCAGTACTTC.